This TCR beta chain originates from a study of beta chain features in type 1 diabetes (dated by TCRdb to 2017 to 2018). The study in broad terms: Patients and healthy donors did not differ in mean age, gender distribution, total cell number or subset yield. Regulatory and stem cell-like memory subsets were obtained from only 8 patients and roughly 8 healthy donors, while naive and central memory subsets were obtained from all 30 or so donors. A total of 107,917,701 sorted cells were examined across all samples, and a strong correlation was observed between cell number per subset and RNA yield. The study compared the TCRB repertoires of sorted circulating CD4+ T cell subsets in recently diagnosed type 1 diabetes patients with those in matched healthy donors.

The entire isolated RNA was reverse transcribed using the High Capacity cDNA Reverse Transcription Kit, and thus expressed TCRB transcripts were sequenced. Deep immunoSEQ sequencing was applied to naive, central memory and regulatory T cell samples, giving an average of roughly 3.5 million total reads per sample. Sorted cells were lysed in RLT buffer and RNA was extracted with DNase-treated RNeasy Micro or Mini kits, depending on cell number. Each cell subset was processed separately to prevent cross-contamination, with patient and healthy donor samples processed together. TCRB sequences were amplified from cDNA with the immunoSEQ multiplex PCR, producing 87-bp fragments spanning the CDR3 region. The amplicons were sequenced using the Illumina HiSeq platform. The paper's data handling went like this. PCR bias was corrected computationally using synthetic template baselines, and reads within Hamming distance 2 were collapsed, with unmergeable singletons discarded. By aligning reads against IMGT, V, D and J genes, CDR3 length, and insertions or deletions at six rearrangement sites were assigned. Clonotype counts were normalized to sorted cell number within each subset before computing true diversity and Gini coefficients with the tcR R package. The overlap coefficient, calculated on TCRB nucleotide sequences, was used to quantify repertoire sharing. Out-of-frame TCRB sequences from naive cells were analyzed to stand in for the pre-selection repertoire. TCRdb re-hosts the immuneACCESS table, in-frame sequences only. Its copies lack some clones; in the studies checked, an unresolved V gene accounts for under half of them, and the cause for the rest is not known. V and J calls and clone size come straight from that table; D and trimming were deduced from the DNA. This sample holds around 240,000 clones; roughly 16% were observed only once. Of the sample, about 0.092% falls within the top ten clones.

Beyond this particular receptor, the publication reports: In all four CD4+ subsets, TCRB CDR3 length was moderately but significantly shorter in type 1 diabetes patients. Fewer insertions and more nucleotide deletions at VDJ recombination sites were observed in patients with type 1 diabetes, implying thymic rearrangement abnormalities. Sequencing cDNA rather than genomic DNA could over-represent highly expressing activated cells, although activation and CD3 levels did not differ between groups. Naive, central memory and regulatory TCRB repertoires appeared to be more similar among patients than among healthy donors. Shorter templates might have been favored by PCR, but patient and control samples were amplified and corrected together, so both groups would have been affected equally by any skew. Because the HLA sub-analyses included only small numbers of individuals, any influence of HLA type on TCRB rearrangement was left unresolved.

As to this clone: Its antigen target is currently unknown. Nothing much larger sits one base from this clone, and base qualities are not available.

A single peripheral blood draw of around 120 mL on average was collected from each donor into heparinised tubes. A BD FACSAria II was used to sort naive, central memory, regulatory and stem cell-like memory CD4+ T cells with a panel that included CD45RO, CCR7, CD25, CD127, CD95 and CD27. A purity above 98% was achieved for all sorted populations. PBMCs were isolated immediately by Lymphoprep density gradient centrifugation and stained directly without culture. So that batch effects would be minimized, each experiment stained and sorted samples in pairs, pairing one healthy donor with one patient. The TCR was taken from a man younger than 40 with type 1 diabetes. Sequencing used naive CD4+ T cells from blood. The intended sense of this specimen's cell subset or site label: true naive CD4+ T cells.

The CDR3 reads CATMEGQGAYEQYF. The DNA sequence is TGTGCCACCATGGAGGGACAGGGAGCCTACGAGCAGTACTTC. This sequence uses TRBV7-9 and TRBJ2-7; 9 bases in between match TRBD1. CDR1 SEHNR and CDR2 FQNEAQ are derived from the germline V gene (reference sequence). Taken from cysteine to phenylalanine, the CDR3 has 14 residues. Solely the CDR3 DNA is kept, with 42 bases framed from the first base. V ends up 10 bases short and J 2 bases short, with an unmatched junction base count of 9.